A selection of T cell receptor beta chains follows, all from one sample in a study of a mutant IDH1 vaccine in newly diagnosed glioma. Their cognate antigens are unknown. Only in-frame clones appear in the TCRdb table, and some are missing; sequencing was by immunoSEQ multiplex PCR. The table records tens of thousands of clones, around 76% of them present only once. Sample: PBMCs, taken from a glioma patient whose treatment included an IDH1 peptide vaccine. These receptors all come from a man over 45 with glioma. CDR3s include the opening cysteine and the closing phenylalanine or tryptophan. A D gene is named only where the DNA matches it firmly. Expanded clones get a size class; other rows say once, few or many, or leave the size out.

v_call	d_call	clone_size	j_call	cdr3_aa	cdr3_nt
TRBV9	TRBD2	-	TRBJ2-2	CASSLAGGNTGELFF	TGTGCCAGCAGCCTAGCGGGGGGGAACACCGGGGAGCTGTTTTTT
TRBV6-1	-	-	TRBJ1-2	CASTWVGGEGGYTF	TGTGCCAGCACTTGGGTGGGGGGGGAGGGCGGCTACACCTTC
TRBV9	-	few	TRBJ2-1	CASSVEGLGEQFF	TGTGCCAGCAGCGTAGAGGGGCTGGGTGAGCAGTTCTTC
TRBV30	TRBD1	few	TRBJ1-2	CAWTGGWGLGYTF	TGTGCCTGGACAGGGGGCTGGGGATTGGGCTACACCTTC
TRBV4-3	-	-	TRBJ2-2	CASSQVGFTGELFF	TGCGCCAGCAGCCAAGTGGGATTCACCGGGGAGCTGTTTTTT
TRBV29-1	TRBD1	-	TRBJ2-7	CSVEGQAYEQYF	TGCAGCGTTGAGGGACAGGCCTACGAGCAGTACTTC
TRBV5-1	-	-	TRBJ2-3	CASSWTDPAAGTQYF	TGCGCCAGCAGCTGGACGGACCCAGCCGCGGGAACGCAGTATTTT
TRBV4-2	-	-	TRBJ2-2	CASSQGGANTGELFF	TGTGCCAGCAGCCAAGGTGGGGCGAACACCGGGGAGCTGTTTTTT
TRBV5-4	-	-	TRBJ2-3	CASSLQGSSTDTQYF	TGTGCCAGCAGCCTTCAGGGAAGTAGCACAGATACGCAGTATTTT
TRBV6-1	-	-	TRBJ1-1	CAITTMNTEAFF	TGTGCCATCACAACCATGAACACTGAAGCTTTCTTT
TRBV2	TRBD2	-	TRBJ2-7	CASSESGGAAYEQYF	TGTGCCAGCAGTGAATCCGGGGGGGCTGCCTACGAGCAGTACTTC
TRBV6-5	-	-	TRBJ1-4	CASSRDAGAGEKLFF	TGTGCCAGCAGTCGGGACGCCGGTGCGGGGGAAAAACTGTTTTTT
TRBV7-2	TRBD1	-	TRBJ2-5	CASRFPGGGETQYF	TGTGCCAGCAGGTTCCCAGGGGGCGGCGAGACCCAGTACTTC
TRBV7-2	TRBD1	-	TRBJ1-5	CASSLAGGAGQPQHF	TGTGCCAGCAGCTTAGCAGGGGGCGCAGGGCAGCCCCAGCATTTT
TRBV6-5	-	-	TRBJ1-1	CASSLGRYTEAFF	TGTGCCAGCAGTCTCGGCCGGTACACTGAAGCTTTCTTT
TRBV4-3	-	-	TRBJ2-7	CASSQDWSSYEQYF	TGCGCCAGCAGTCAAGACTGGAGCTCCTACGAGCAGTACTTC
TRBV30	-	-	TRBJ1-5	CAWGRGPGEPQHF	TGTGCCTGGGGGAGGGGACCTGGGGAGCCCCAGCATTTT
TRBV4-3	-	-	TRBJ2-1	CASSHAGWGSEQFF	TGCGCCAGCAGCCACGCTGGTTGGGGGTCTGAGCAGTTCTTC
TRBV5-6	-	-	TRBJ2-5	CASSLSAQETQYF	TGTGCCAGCAGCTTGTCGGCCCAAGAGACCCAGTACTTC
TRBV29-1	-	once	TRBJ1-1	CSVGTSNTEAFF	TGCAGCGTAGGGACCTCAAACACTGAAGCTTTCTTT
TRBV9	TRBD1	-	TRBJ2-3	CASSQGQFTDTQYF	TGTGCCAGCAGCCAGGGACAGTTCACAGATACGCAGTATTTT
TRBV29-1	-	-	TRBJ2-7	CSVGTSYEQYF	TGCAGCGTCGGGACCAGCTACGAGCAGTACTTC
TRBV7-8	-	-	TRBJ2-1	CASSLARVRRSHNEQFF	TGTGCCAGCAGCTTAGCCCGGGTCAGGCGGAGCCACAATGAGCAGTTCTTC
TRBV9	TRBD2	-	TRBJ2-1	CASSAPGGGWNEQFF	TGTGCCAGCAGCGCCCCCGGGGGGGGGTGGAATGAGCAGTTCTTC
TRBV18	-	-	TRBJ1-1	CASSPGGIEAFF	TGTGCCAGCTCACCAGGGGGTATTGAAGCTTTCTTT
TRBV30	-	-	TRBJ1-1	CAWSGKSGTGNTEAFF	TGTGCCTGGAGTGGGAAATCAGGGACGGGGAACACTGAAGCTTTCTTT
TRBV5-4	-	-	TRBJ2-1	CASSPSSYNEQFF	TGTGCCAGCAGCCCCAGCTCCTACAATGAGCAGTTCTTC
TRBV5-6	-	-	TRBJ1-4	CASSLGLGYEKLFF	TGTGCCAGCAGCTTGGGGCTTGGCTATGAAAAACTGTTTTTT
TRBV2	-	few	TRBJ2-5	CASNSAAETQYF	TGTGCCAGCAATTCGGCTGCGGAGACCCAGTACTTC
TRBV6-1	-	-	TRBJ2-4	CASSLRVAKNIQYF	TGTGCCAGCAGTCTCAGGGTAGCCAAAAACATTCAGTACTTC
TRBV9	TRBD1	-	TRBJ1-3	CASSLRTGRSGNTIYF	TGTGCCAGCAGCCTTCGGACAGGGAGGTCTGGAAACACCATATATTTT
TRBV7-9	-	-	TRBJ1-1	CASRDGGTEAFF	TGTGCCAGCAGAGACGGGGGCACTGAAGCTTTCTTT
TRBV5-1	-	-	TRBJ2-5	CASSFGRGTQETQYF	TGCGCCAGCAGCTTCGGACGGGGGACCCAAGAGACCCAGTACTTC
TRBV7-2	TRBD1	-	TRBJ1-5	CASSARGDQPQHF	TGTGCCAGCAGCGCCAGGGGGGATCAGCCCCAGCATTTT
TRBV9	-	-	TRBJ1-5	CASSVGTVYQPQHF	TGTGCCAGCAGCGTCGGGACGGTGTATCAGCCCCAGCATTTT
TRBV9	TRBD1	-	TRBJ2-1	CASSPRDRETFNEQFF	TGTGCCAGCAGCCCCCGGGACAGGGAAACATTCAATGAGCAGTTCTTC
TRBV27	-	-	TRBJ2-1	CASSPSPKIDEQFF	TGTGCCAGCAGCCCCTCCCCTAAGATCGATGAGCAGTTCTTC
TRBV4-1	-	-	TRBJ1-1	CASSLIQNTEAFF	TGCGCCAGCAGCCTCATACAGAACACTGAAGCTTTCTTT
TRBV19	-	-	TRBJ2-7	CASNPSAGTYEQYF	TGTGCCAGTAATCCGTCGGCAGGAACCTACGAGCAGTACTTC
TRBV5-1	-	-	TRBJ1-1	CASGTSVGQLNTEAFF	TGCGCCAGCGGAACTTCGGTGGGCCAACTGAACACTGAAGCTTTCTTT
TRBV7-6	-	-	TRBJ1-5	CASSPSGAVSNQPQHF	TGTGCCAGCAGCCCCTCCGGGGCGGTTAGCAATCAGCCCCAGCATTTT
TRBV2	-	-	TRBJ1-4	CASTQTGSEKLFF	TGTGCCAGCACCCAAACCGGGAGTGAAAAACTGTTTTTT
TRBV7-2	-	-	TRBJ2-3	CASSQTLTNTQYF	TGTGCCAGCAGCCAGACTCTCACGAATACGCAGTATTTT
TRBV7-2	-	-	TRBJ2-2	CASSPGRANTGELFF	TGTGCCAGCAGCCCGGGACGGGCGAACACCGGGGAGCTGTTTTTT
TRBV2	TRBD2	few	TRBJ2-2	CATSGLGFTGELFF	TGTGCCACCTCGGGACTAGGGTTCACCGGGGAGCTGTTTTTT
TRBV5-6	-	-	TRBJ2-5	CASSLWTPRGTQYF	TGTGCCAGCAGCTTGTGGACACCTAGGGGGACCCAGTACTTC
TRBV19	-	once	TRBJ2-6	CATTLWGDPSGANVLTF	TGTGCCACCACATTGTGGGGGGACCCCTCTGGGGCCAACGTCCTGACTTTC
TRBV18	TRBD1	-	TRBJ1-2	CASSPPKGAGYGYTF	TGTGCCAGCTCACCGCCGAAGGGGGCAGGCTATGGCTACACCTTC
TRBV7-9	TRBD2	-	TRBJ2-5	CASSLEGGPMGTQYF	TGTGCCAGCAGCTTAGAGGGAGGGCCTATGGGGACCCAGTACTTC
TRBV13	-	-	TRBJ2-7	CASSTRRRSASSYEQYF	TGTGCCAGCAGCACTCGAAGGCGTAGCGCATCTTCCTACGAGCAGTACTTC
TRBV7-9	-	-	TRBJ2-2	CASSHRGSNTGELFF	TGTGCCAGCAGCCACCGGGGGTCGAACACCGGGGAGCTGTTTTTT